A single sample gave rise to the 28 T cell receptor beta chains below, sequenced in a study of vaccination and CD4 T cells after COVID-19. The treatment here: roughly nine-day PBMC culture with coronavirus spike peptide pools or control peptides (ViraFEST assay). Gathered ahead of the COVID-19 pandemic (2011-2018) were the CD4+ T cells of the unexposed donor. The Oncomine TCR Beta short-read assay was applied to DNA of cultured CD4+ T cells. TCRdb re-called the PCR reads through MiXCR, storing one row per CDR3 protein. This table holds a few thousand distinct CDR3 sequences, around 25% found once. No antigen has been identified for these receptors. Sequenced: CD4+ T cells from blood, cultured in vitro. All receptors derive from a human donor in good health.

This clonotype was observed a handful of times. This chain connects TRBV10-3 to TRBJ1-1; no reliable D call. Trimming left V 3 bases short and J 1 base short, with 6 bases between. In germline, CDR1 is ENHRY, CDR2 SYGVKD. There are 13 residues in the CDR3. In DNA, the CDR3 is TGTGCCATCAGTGAAATCGGGAACACTGAAGCTTTCTTT. Residues: CAISEIGNTEAFF.

This sequence joins TRBV20-1 and TRBJ2-3, with D tentatively TRBD1 (6 bases). Germline CDR1 is DFQATT and CDR2 is SNEGSKA (reference sequence). This CDR3 has 15 amino acids. V was clipped by 4 bases and J by 0 bases, with 14 bases between them. CDR3 sequence reads: CSAMDRLSSTDTQYF. The CDR3 DNA is TGCAGTGCTATGGACAGACTTTCTAGCACAGATACGCAGTATTTT.

This clonotype has just a few counts. This chain uses TRBV28 with TRBJ1-2; 9 bases are shared with TRBD1. There are 15 residues in the CDR3. Germline V CDR1 and CDR2: MDHEN, SYDVKM. Trimming removed 1 base from V and 4 bases from J; junction bases left unmatched: 4. The DNA for the CDR3 is TGTGCCAGCAGTTTATTGCGGGACAGGGTCTATGGCTACACCTTC. It is translated as CASSLLRDRVYGYTF.

The sample holds a few counts of this clonotype. This chain uses TRBV28 with TRBJ2-7; a possible D gene is TRBD1 (6 bases). V lost 6 bases and J 1 base, leaving 16 bases between the germline ends. Germline assignment: CDR1 MDHEN and CDR2 SYDVKM. This CDR3 contains 15 residues. CDR3 amino acids: CASSRTRGSSYEQYF. CDR3 sequence (DNA): TGTGCCAGCAGCCGAACGAGGGGGTCATCCTACGAGCAGTACTTC.

CDR3 DNA sequence: TGTGCCAGCTCACCACTAAGTCGAAACACCATATATTTT. This translates into CASSPLSRNTIYF. This chain joins TRBV18 and TRBJ1-3; D remains ambiguous. This CDR3 spans 13 amino acids. V lost 1 base and J lost 5, with 6 bases in between. CDR1 and CDR2 from the germline V gene are KGHSH and LQKENI.

Only a few counts were recorded for this clonotype. The V and J genes are TRBV7-9 and TRBJ2-1; 8 bases are shared with TRBD2. This CDR3 has 15 residues. V lost 5 bases, J lost 6 bases, and 9 bases stayed unmatched. The germline gives CDR1 SEHNR, CDR2 FQNEAQ (reference sequence). CDR3 protein: CASSRSGGASNEQFF. The CDR3, as DNA: TGTGCCAGCAGCCGGAGCGGGGGCGCGTCCAATGAGCAGTTCTTC. Full variable domain (missing parts from reference TRBV7-9 and TRBJ2-1): DTGVSQNPRHKITKRGQNVTFRCDPISEHNRLYWYRQTLGQGPEFLTYFQNEAQLEKSRLLSDRFSAERPKGSFSTLEIQRTEQGDSAMYLCASSRSGGASNEQFFGPGTRLTVL.

The chain uses TRBV28 and TRBJ1-5; D not certain. In germline, CDR1 is MDHEN, CDR2 SYDVKM. The CDR3 is made up of 14 amino acids. V was trimmed by 1 base and J by 4 bases, leaving 8 bases between them. The CDR3 loop is CASSLSGSNQPQHF. CDR3 in DNA: TGTGCCAGCAGTTTATCTGGGAGTAATCAGCCCCAGCATTTT.

This chain uses TRBV18 with TRBJ2-1, with 9 positions matching TRBD2. The CDR3 contains 17 residues. The germline V gene has CDR1 KGHSH and CDR2 LQKENI. V shed 2 bases, J shed 5 bases, and the junction held 10 bases outside the gene matches. In nucleotides, the CDR3 is TGTGCCAGCTCACCATTGGCTAGCGGGACCAACGACAATGAGCAGTTCTTC. This codes for CASSPLASGTNDNEQFF.

This chain connects TRBV6-5 to TRBJ2-2; 10 bases are a match to TRBD1. V dropped 4 bases and J dropped 7; count of bases not matched to a gene: 6. CDR3 length: 15 amino acids. Germline CDR1 and CDR2: MNHEY and SVGAGI. The DNA for the CDR3 is TGTGCCAGCAGTTCCCGACAGGGGGCGAACGGGGAGCTGTTTTTT. This encodes CASSSRQGANGELFF.

V usage is TRBV19 and J usage is TRBJ1-2, with 8 bases matching TRBD1. V trimming: 3 bases; J trimming: 4 bases; junction bases outside the gene matches: 4. Germline V gives CDR1 LNHDA, CDR2 SQIVND (reference sequence). The CDR3 loop spans 14 amino acids. CDR3 protein: CASSMGQAGYGYTF. The CDR3 nucleotides are TGTGCCAGTAGTATGGGACAGGCAGGCTATGGCTACACCTTC.

The chain combines TRBV5-6 with TRBJ1-6; possible D gene TRBD1, 5 bases. The CDR3 runs 16 residues. V dropped 5 bases and J dropped 7 bases, with 19 bases sitting between them. CDR1 SGHDT and CDR2 YYEEEE come from the germline V gene. In DNA, the CDR3 is TGTGCCAGCAGTCGGGACGTGTATGTGGGGAATTCACCCCTCCACTTT. It yields the protein CASSRDVYVGNSPLHF.

This clonotype is medium-sized by share. This sequence joins TRBV7-9 and TRBJ1-6; TRBD1 matches 8 bases. V lost 1 base to trimming and J lost 7 bases; unmatched junction nucleotides: 6. CDR3 size: 16 residues. Germline V gene data show CDR1 as SEHNR and CDR2 as FQNEAQ (reference sequence). CDR3 coding DNA: TGTGCCAGCAGCTTAGGCCCCGGGACAGGAAATTCACCCCTCCACTTT. It codes for CASSLGPGTGNSPLHF.

The rearrangement joins TRBV4-3 to TRBJ2-7; TRBD2 matches at 10 bases. Germline V CDR1 and CDR2: LGHNA, YSLEER. The CDR3 is made up of 14 amino acids. V shed 6 bases, J shed 5 bases, and the junction held 7 bases outside the gene matches. Here the CDR3 reads CASSESGGADEQYF. The CDR3 DNA sequence: TGCGCCAGCAGTGAAAGCGGGGGGGCCGACGAGCAGTACTTC.

The chain carries TRBV25-1 and TRBJ2-1; TRBD2 aligns across 7 bases. The CDR3 spans 14 residues. Unmatched junction bases numbered 2, after V lost 1 base and J lost 5 bases. Looked up from germline, CDR1 is MGHDK and CDR2 is SYGVNS. Here the CDR3 DNA reads TGTGCCAGCAGTGAATTAACTAGCGACAATGAGCAGTTCTTC. This gives the protein CASSELTSDNEQFF.

This clonotype was counted a few times. V is TRBV20-1 and J is TRBJ1-1; 7 bases match TRBD1. CDR3 size: 13 residues. J lost 4 bases, V lost 6 bases, and 8 bases had no gene match. Germline V CDR1 and CDR2: DFQATT, SNEGSKA (reference sequence). CDR3 residues: CSAAGGGTTEAFF. Here the CDR3 DNA reads TGCAGTGCAGCAGGGGGAGGAACCACTGAAGCTTTCTTT.

As for this clonotype: A much bigger clone sits one base away, suggesting this may be a read error. V is TRBV6-2 or TRBV6-3 and J is TRBJ1-2; TRBD1 aligns across 7 bases. The CDR3 runs to 15 residues. The germline V gene has CDR1 MNHEY and CDR2 SVGEGT. CDR3 bases: TGTGCCAGCAGTTATACGGGACAGACGTACTATGGCAACACCTTC. Translating gives CASSYTGQTYYGNTF.

The rearrangement links TRBV5-1 to TRBJ1-1, with TRBD1 matching over 8 bases. The V gene end was trimmed by 2 bases and the J gene end by 5 bases; junction bases not matched to a gene: 5. The CDR3 spans 14 residues. Germline loops: CDR1 SGHRS, CDR2 YFSETQ. CDR3 amino acids: CASSFAGGETEAFF. The CDR3 DNA reads TGCGCCAGCAGCTTTGCAGGGGGCGAGACTGAAGCTTTCTTT.

This clonotype showed up just a few times. This chain connects TRBV12-3 or TRBV12-4 to TRBJ2-3; 11 nucleotides match TRBD1. V shed 4 bases and J 14 bases; nucleotides not matched to a gene: 2. The CDR3 has 11 amino acids. This CDR3 reads CASSSGQGVYF. The CDR3 DNA sequence: TGTGCCAGCAGTTCGGGACAGGGGGTGTATTTT.

The chain links TRBV7-3 to TRBJ2-1; TRBD1 aligns across 8 bases. Germline CDR1 SGHTA, CDR2 FQGTGA. J lost 2 bases, V lost 1 base, and 7 bases had no gene match. This CDR3 is 17 amino acids long. CDR3 nucleotides: TGTGCCAGCAGCTTAAGCCCAGGGGGCTCCCCCTACAATGAGCAGTTCTTC. This sequence encodes CASSLSPGGSPYNEQFF.

The chain couples TRBV20-1 to TRBJ2-7; the D gene could be TRBD1 or TRBD2 (6 bases each). The CDR3 loop spans 14 amino acids. Trimming took 2 bases from V and 6 from J, leaving 17 bases between them. CDR1 DFQATT and CDR2 SNEGSKA come from the germline V gene (reference sequence). The CDR3 DNA is TGCAGTGCTAGATACAGGGAGGACCACCCCGAGCAGTACTTC. Translating gives CSARYREDHPEQYF.

The rearrangement joins TRBV4-2 to TRBJ2-3; a weak D match, TRBD2 (7 bases). This CDR3 has 16 amino acids. V lost 1 base to trimming and J lost 0 bases, with 11 bases between them. Germline CDR1 LGHNA, CDR2 YNFKEQ. The CDR3 sequence: CASSQASGTSTDTQYF. CDR3 coding DNA: TGTGCCAGCAGCCAAGCAAGCGGGACAAGCACAGATACGCAGTATTTT.

By share, this clonotype counts as medium-sized (0.01 to 0.1%). This chain connects TRBV20-1 to TRBJ2-3; D is undetermined. Germline V CDR1 and CDR2: DFQATT, SNEGSKA (reference sequence). V dropped 6 bases and J dropped 6 bases, with 13 bases sitting between them. This CDR3 is 12 amino acids long. The chain's CDR3 is CSAPDQLDTQYF. Written as DNA, the CDR3 is TGCAGTGCCCCCGACCAGTTGGATACGCAGTATTTT.

This clonotype was seen a few times. The chain links TRBV28 to TRBJ1-1, with D possibly matching TRBD1 (5 bases). V was pared by 4 bases and J by 5 bases, with 8 bases between. Germline CDR1 reads MDHEN; CDR2 reads SYDVKM. The CDR3 contains 12 residues. CDR3 DNA: TGTGCCAGCAGTTCAGGGTTAACTGAAGCTTTCTTT. Translation: CASSSGLTEAFF.

In this sample, this clonotype turned up a few times. The chain uses TRBV7-2 and TRBJ1-2; D not resolved. Germline CDR1 reads SGHTA; CDR2 reads FQGNSA. Trimming removed 1 base at V and 3 bases at J, with 12 bases between. The CDR3 has 15 amino acids. The CDR3 DNA reads as TGTGCCAGCAGCTTAGTAAGCAACCCGTACTATGGCTACACCTTC. Its protein is CASSLVSNPYYGYTF.

This clonotype was counted a few times. The chain carries TRBV19 and TRBJ2-2; D remains unclear. The CDR3 runs to 13 residues. Germline V CDR1 and CDR2: LNHDA, SQIVND (reference sequence). V shed 4 bases and J shed 6 bases, with 9 bases lying between them. CDR3 nucleotide sequence: TGTGCCAGTAGTACTATAGATCCCGGGGAGCTGTTTTTT. Amino acid sequence: CASSTIDPGELFF.

The chain couples TRBV6-5 to TRBJ2-3; 10 bases map to TRBD1. Per the germline V gene, CDR1 is MNHEY and CDR2 is SVGAGI. With 4 bases clipped from V and 0 bases from J, the junction kept 10 bases outside the gene matches. The CDR3 is made up of 18 amino acids. The CDR3 DNA follows: TGTGCCAGCAGTTTAACCGGGACAGGGGCGGCTAGCACAGATACGCAGTATTTT. As protein: CASSLTGTGAASTDTQYF.

This chain links TRBV7-2 with TRBJ1-5, with 7 bases matching TRBD1. V shed 3 bases and J 7 bases; nucleotides not matched to a gene: 6. The CDR3 spans 14 residues. CDR1 and CDR2 (germline): SGHTA, FQGNSA. The CDR3: CASSFDRVGQPQHF. As DNA, the CDR3 is TGTGCCAGCAGCTTCGACAGGGTTGGGCAGCCCCAGCATTTT.

V is TRBV6-1 and J is TRBJ1-4, with TRBD1 as a possible D gene (5 bases). CDR1 is MNHNS and CDR2 is SASEGT in the germline V gene. This CDR3 has 14 residues. Trimming stripped 2 bases from V and 8 bases from J, with 12 bases between. CDR3 region: CASSERGSQEKLFF. The CDR3 DNA reads TGTGCCAGCAGTGAACGGGGGAGCCAGGAAAAACTGTTTTTT.